Sequencing of this TCR beta chain was carried out in a study of human T cells and chemical hapten exposure. MiXCR, run by TCRdb on the RACE reads, gives a single entry per CDR3 protein. The sample includes roughly 190,000 distinct CDR3 sequences, 20% to 25% of them seen just once. This clonotype was seen a few times. Stated time point: patch test 1, 2 weeks after DPC sensitization. Treatment in this sample: therapeutic diphenylcyclopropenone sensitization with weekly scalp DPC. The J segment lost 0 bases and the V segment lost 8 bases, leaving 7 bases of the junction unmatched. Germline loops: CDR1 WSHSY, CDR2 SAAADI. This CDR3 comprises 17 residues.

The receptor was isolated from a woman between 45 and 60 years old with alopecia areata. Some clones in this sample may be carry-over from other donors' samples. The sample in question was whole blood, obtained in connection with sensitization to the hapten diphenylcyclopropenone (DPC). This sequence joins TRBV10-2 and TRBJ2-1, with TRBD2 matching 13 bases. The CDR3 DNA is TGCGCCAGCCGTGGACTAGCGGGAGCTAGCTCCTACAATGAGCAGTTCTTC. It encodes CASRGLAGASSYNEQFF.